A single sample is the source of the 2 T cell receptor beta chains below, sequenced in a study of response to subunit inactivated influenza vaccine. TCRdb passed the RT-PCR reads through MiXCR, listing each CDR3 protein once. The data contain roughly 500,000 distinct CDR3 sequences, 25% of them seen just once; the ten biggest clones take up approximately 1.9%. The starting material was CD4+ T cells sorted from PBMCs, obtained roughly 5 days after vaccination. The receptors here all came from a man aged 50-60 years who received an inactivated influenza vaccine.

The chain joins TRBV6-5 to TRBJ1-5; D gene ambiguous. Trimming removed 4 bases from V and 10 bases from J, with 11 bases in between. Germline V CDR1 and CDR2: MNHEY, SVGAGI. This CDR3 has 12 amino acids. The CDR3 loop is CASSSRTGPQHF. The CDR3 DNA is TGTGCCAGCAGTTCCCGGACCGGACCCCAGCATTTT.

This clonotype was seen a few times. This sequence joins TRBV20-1 and TRBJ2-1, with D tentatively TRBD1 (6 bases). Germline V gene data show CDR1 as DFQATT and CDR2 as SNEGSKA (reference sequence). The CDR3 is made up of 13 amino acids. V was shortened by 5 bases and J by 2 bases, with 10 bases between the two germline ends. The CDR3 sequence: CSAVRDTYNEQFF. The CDR3 coding sequence is TGCAGTGCTGTCCGGGACACCTACAATGAGCAGTTCTTC.